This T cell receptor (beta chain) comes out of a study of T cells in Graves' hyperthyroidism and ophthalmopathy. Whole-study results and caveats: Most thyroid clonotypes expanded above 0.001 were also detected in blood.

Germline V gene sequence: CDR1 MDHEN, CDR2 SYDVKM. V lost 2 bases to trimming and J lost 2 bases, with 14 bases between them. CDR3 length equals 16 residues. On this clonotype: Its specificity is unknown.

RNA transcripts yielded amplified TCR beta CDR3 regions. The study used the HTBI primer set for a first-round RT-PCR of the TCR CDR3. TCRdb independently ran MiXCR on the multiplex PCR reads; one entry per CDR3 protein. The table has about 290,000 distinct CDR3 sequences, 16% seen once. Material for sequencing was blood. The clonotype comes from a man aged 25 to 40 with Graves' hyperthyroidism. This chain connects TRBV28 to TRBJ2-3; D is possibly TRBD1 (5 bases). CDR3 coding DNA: TGTGCCAGCAGTTTAGAGGCAGGGCCGGTCACAGATACGCAGTATTTT. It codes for CASSLEAGPVTDTQYF.